This T cell receptor beta chain comes out of a study of vaccination and CD4 T cells after COVID-19. Study-level background: Convalescent study patients returned SARS-CoV-2 positive nasal swab PCR results, with fewer than ten mild cases and one severe. Two mRNA vaccine doses were given, either BNT162b2 or mRNA-1273.

The time point was: late sampling 161 to 241 days after vaccination in a few convalescent patients. The PCR-positive dates, March through December 2020, came before the US Alpha, Beta and Delta variants. Germline assignment: CDR1 MDHEN and CDR2 SYDVKM. The CDR3 is made up of 14 amino acids. The V gene lost 7 bases and the J gene lost 5 bases, with 17 bases spanning the gap. With regard to this clonotype: The antigen is undetermined.

MiXCR was run by TCRdb on the PCR reads, yielding one entry per CDR3 protein. The repertoire holds 35,000 to 45,000 distinct CDR3 sequences, with 36% as singletons. Study-wide findings and caveats: The study found that a median about 87% of reactive clones in convalescent patients appeared only post-vaccination.

The material sequenced was CD4+ T cells from blood, taken about 7 months after SARS-CoV-2 vaccination. This chain uses TRBV28 with TRBJ1-2, with unresolved D. This clonotype was obtained from a human donor who had recovered from COVID-19. The CDR3 coding sequence is TGTGCCAGCACAAATCTGGTAGGACGGTATGGCTACACCTTC. Protein product: CASTNLVGRYGYTF.